These T cell receptor beta chains were read from a single sample in a study of vaccination and CD4 T cells after COVID-19. From the PCR reads, TCRdb called clonotypes with MiXCR, one entry per CDR3 protein. Of some 13,000 distinct CDR3 sequences in the sample, about 74% are singletons; the top ten hold about a third. Antigen specificity for these receptors is unknown. Material for sequencing was CD4+ T cells from blood, cultured in vitro. Receptor source: a human donor who had recovered from COVID-19. Each CDR3 is given with its conserved first and last residue. The D gene is left open where the match is weak. Only some rows state a clone size, as once, few, many or a class for expanded clones.

d_call: NA
j_call: TRBJ2-7
cdr3_length: 15
v_call: TRBV10-1
clone_size: NA
cdr3_aa: CASSESGHPPGEQYF
cdr3_nt: TGCGCCAGCAGTGAGTCGGGTCACCCTCCAGGCGAGCAGTACTTC

d_call: NA
j_call: TRBJ2-3
cdr3_length: 11
v_call: TRBV28
clone_size: NA
cdr3_aa: CASSSTDTQYF
cdr3_nt: TGTGCCAGCAGCAGCACAGATACGCAGTATTTT

d_call: TRBD1
j_call: TRBJ1-1
cdr3_length: 15
v_call: TRBV6-1
clone_size: NA
cdr3_aa: CASRKDRGRTTEAFF
cdr3_nt: TGTGCCAGCAGAAAGGACAGGGGGCGTACCACTGAAGCTTTCTTT

d_call: NA
j_call: TRBJ1-2
cdr3_length: 16
v_call: TRBV20-1
clone_size: NA
cdr3_aa: CSAPQGMGKIGYGYTF
cdr3_nt: TGCAGTGCCCCGCAGGGTATGGGGAAAATTGGTTATGGCTACACCTTC

d_call: NA
j_call: TRBJ1-1
cdr3_length: 14
v_call: TRBV12-3/TRBV12-4
clone_size: NA
cdr3_aa: CASSRDTRGTEAFF
cdr3_nt: TGTGCCAGCAGTCGGGACACCCGCGGGACTGAAGCTTTCTTT

d_call: TRBD1
j_call: TRBJ1-1
cdr3_length: 19
v_call: TRBV6-1
clone_size: NA
cdr3_aa: CASTRRRTGGLGVNTEAFF
cdr3_nt: TGTGCCAGCACTCGGCGTAGGACAGGGGGATTGGGGGTGAACACTGAAGCTTTCTTT

d_call: NA
j_call: TRBJ2-7
cdr3_length: 15
v_call: TRBV12-3/TRBV12-4
clone_size: NA
cdr3_aa: CASSRLGGPSAEQYF
cdr3_nt: TGTGCCAGCAGTAGGCTCGGGGGGCCCTCCGCCGAGCAGTACTTC

d_call: NA
j_call: TRBJ1-2
cdr3_length: 14
v_call: TRBV6-1
clone_size: NA
cdr3_aa: CASSELMGAGGYTF
cdr3_nt: TGTGCCAGCAGTGAACTTATGGGGGCTGGGGGCTACACCTTC

d_call: TRBD2
j_call: TRBJ2-5
cdr3_length: 17
v_call: TRBV11-2
clone_size: NA
cdr3_aa: CASSFRGDSGGQETQYF
cdr3_nt: TGTGCCAGCAGCTTCCGGGGTGATAGCGGGGGCCAAGAGACCCAGTACTTC

d_call: NA
j_call: TRBJ2-5
cdr3_length: 11
v_call: TRBV29-1
clone_size: NA
cdr3_aa: CSVGGQEAQYF
cdr3_nt: TGCAGCGTTGGCGGGCAAGAGGCCCAGTACTTC

d_call: NA
j_call: TRBJ2-7
cdr3_length: 14
v_call: TRBV12-3/TRBV12-4
clone_size: NA
cdr3_aa: CASSLIPHTDEQYF
cdr3_nt: TGTGCCAGCAGTTTGATTCCGCACACCGACGAGCAGTACTTC

d_call: TRBD1
j_call: TRBJ1-5
cdr3_length: 16
v_call: TRBV6-2/TRBV6-3
clone_size: NA
cdr3_aa: CASSWTGGFENQPQHF
cdr3_nt: TGTGCCAGCAGTTGGACAGGGGGGTTTGAAAATCAGCCCCAGCATTTT

d_call: NA
j_call: TRBJ2-2
cdr3_length: 12
v_call: TRBV6-2/TRBV6-3
clone_size: NA
cdr3_aa: CASAWGTGELFF
cdr3_nt: TGTGCCAGCGCTTGGGGCACCGGGGAGCTGTTTTTT

d_call: NA
j_call: TRBJ2-2
cdr3_length: 12
v_call: TRBV2
clone_size: NA
cdr3_aa: CASRGNTGELFF
cdr3_nt: TGTGCCAGCAGGGGCAACACCGGGGAGCTGTTTTTT

d_call: NA
j_call: TRBJ1-5
cdr3_length: 9
v_call: TRBV28
clone_size: NA
cdr3_aa: CARTRPQHF
cdr3_nt: TGTGCCCGAACGAGGCCCCAGCATTTT

d_call: NA
j_call: TRBJ2-2
cdr3_length: 14
v_call: TRBV20-1
clone_size: once
cdr3_aa: CSARDLGETGELFF
cdr3_nt: TGCAGTGCTAGAGATCTAGGGGAGACCGGGGAGCTGTTTTTT

d_call: NA
j_call: TRBJ2-6
cdr3_length: 16
v_call: TRBV7-8
clone_size: NA
cdr3_aa: CASSLVGGRWANVLTF
cdr3_nt: TGTGCCAGCAGCTTAGTAGGCGGGCGCTGGGCCAACGTCCTGACTTTC

d_call: TRBD1
j_call: TRBJ2-3
cdr3_length: 15
v_call: TRBV7-6
clone_size: NA
cdr3_aa: CASSPSGGGTDTQYF
cdr3_nt: TGTGCCAGCAGCCCCTCAGGGGGTGGCACAGATACGCAGTATTTT

d_call: NA
j_call: TRBJ2-1
cdr3_length: 13
v_call: TRBV7-2
clone_size: NA
cdr3_aa: CASSFESYNEQFF
cdr3_nt: TGTGCCAGCAGCTTTGAATCCTACAATGAGCAGTTCTTC

d_call: NA
j_call: TRBJ1-2
cdr3_length: 9
v_call: TRBV7-3
clone_size: NA
cdr3_aa: CASSTGNTF
cdr3_nt: TGTGCCAGCAGCACCGGGAACACCTTC

d_call: NA
j_call: TRBJ2-6
cdr3_length: 15
v_call: TRBV27
clone_size: NA
cdr3_aa: CASSLLGYGANVLTF
cdr3_nt: TGTGCCAGCAGTTTATTGGGTTACGGGGCCAACGTCCTGACTTTC

d_call: TRBD1
j_call: TRBJ1-1
cdr3_length: 14
v_call: TRBV18
clone_size: NA
cdr3_aa: CASSPMTGGTGAFF
cdr3_nt: TGTGCCAGCTCACCGATGACAGGGGGCACGGGGGCTTTCTTT

d_call: TRBD1
j_call: TRBJ2-7
cdr3_length: 16
v_call: TRBV7-2
clone_size: NA
cdr3_aa: CASSLGTGGTSYEQYF
cdr3_nt: TGTGCCAGCAGCTTAGGGACAGGGGGGACCTCCTACGAGCAGTACTTC

d_call: TRBD1
j_call: TRBJ1-6
cdr3_length: 15
v_call: TRBV11-2
clone_size: NA
cdr3_aa: CASSSTGRGNSPLHF
cdr3_nt: TGTGCCAGCAGCTCGACAGGGCGCGGGAATTCACCCCTCCACTTT

d_call: TRBD1
j_call: TRBJ1-6
cdr3_length: 14
v_call: TRBV20-1
clone_size: few
cdr3_aa: CSARPRDSYSPLHF
cdr3_nt: TGCAGTGCTAGACCCCGGGACAGCTATTCACCCCTCCACTTT

d_call: NA
j_call: TRBJ2-2
cdr3_length: 12
v_call: TRBV7-6
clone_size: NA
cdr3_aa: CASSTNTGELFF
cdr3_nt: TGTGCCAGCAGCACAAACACCGGGGAGCTGTTTTTT

d_call: NA
j_call: TRBJ1-2
cdr3_length: 14
v_call: TRBV14
clone_size: NA
cdr3_aa: CASSQVDGQYGYTF
cdr3_nt: TGTGCCAGCAGCCAAGTAGACGGCCAATATGGCTACACCTTC

d_call: NA
j_call: TRBJ2-2
cdr3_length: 13
v_call: TRBV19
clone_size: medium-sized
cdr3_aa: CASIREGTGELFF
cdr3_nt: TGTGCCAGTATAAGGGAAGGCACCGGGGAGCTGTTTTTT

d_call: NA
j_call: TRBJ2-4
cdr3_length: 13
v_call: TRBV6-2/TRBV6-3
clone_size: NA
cdr3_aa: CASNEGGKNIQYF
cdr3_nt: TGTGCCAGTAATGAAGGGGGAAAGAACATTCAGTACTTC

d_call: NA
j_call: TRBJ2-7
cdr3_length: 13
v_call: TRBV7-2
clone_size: NA
cdr3_aa: CASSFPTSYEQYF
cdr3_nt: TGTGCCAGCAGCTTCCCGACTAGCTACGAGCAGTACTTC

d_call: TRBD2
j_call: TRBJ2-3
cdr3_length: 12
v_call: TRBV20-1
clone_size: NA
cdr3_aa: CSARPSGDTQYF
cdr3_nt: TGCAGTGCTAGACCTAGCGGTGATACGCAGTATTTT

d_call: TRBD1
j_call: TRBJ1-2
cdr3_length: 13
v_call: TRBV28
clone_size: NA
cdr3_aa: CASSFPGGDGYTF
cdr3_nt: TGTGCCAGCAGTTTCCCAGGGGGCGATGGCTACACCTTC

d_call: NA
j_call: TRBJ2-1
cdr3_length: 14
v_call: TRBV7-2
clone_size: NA
cdr3_aa: CASSSTNARSEQFF
cdr3_nt: TGTGCCAGCAGCTCCACAAACGCTAGGAGTGAGCAGTTCTTC

d_call: TRBD2
j_call: TRBJ2-5
cdr3_length: 18
v_call: TRBV20-1
clone_size: NA
cdr3_aa: CSARPRLAGGLYQETQYF
cdr3_nt: TGCAGTGCTAGACCCCGACTAGCGGGAGGGCTATACCAAGAGACCCAGTACTTC

d_call: NA
j_call: TRBJ1-5
cdr3_length: 13
v_call: TRBV4-3
clone_size: NA
cdr3_aa: CASSQLGGQPQHF
cdr3_nt: TGCGCCAGCAGCCAATTGGGGGGTCAGCCCCAGCATTTT

d_call: TRBD2
j_call: TRBJ2-1
cdr3_length: 15
v_call: TRBV20-1
clone_size: NA
cdr3_aa: CSAHPVGGSANEQFF
cdr3_nt: TGCAGTGCTCATCCGGTGGGCGGGAGTGCCAATGAGCAGTTCTTC

d_call: TRBD1
j_call: TRBJ1-1
cdr3_length: 13
v_call: TRBV6-2/TRBV6-3
clone_size: NA
cdr3_aa: CASSWGTVTEAFF
cdr3_nt: TGTGCCAGCAGTTGGGGGACAGTTACTGAAGCTTTCTTT

d_call: NA
j_call: TRBJ1-5
cdr3_length: 13
v_call: TRBV11-2
clone_size: NA
cdr3_aa: CASNQGPDQPQHF
cdr3_nt: TGTGCCAGCAATCAGGGGCCAGATCAGCCCCAGCATTTT

d_call: NA
j_call: TRBJ2-2
cdr3_length: 14
v_call: TRBV20-1
clone_size: NA
cdr3_aa: CSASRQENTGELFF
cdr3_nt: TGCAGTGCTTCGAGACAGGAGAACACCGGGGAGCTGTTTTTT

d_call: TRBD1
j_call: TRBJ1-5
cdr3_length: 13
v_call: TRBV2
clone_size: few
cdr3_aa: CASMVQGGQPQHF
cdr3_nt: TGTGCCAGCATGGTGCAGGGGGGTCAGCCCCAGCATTTT

d_call: TRBD2
j_call: TRBJ2-3
cdr3_length: 12
v_call: TRBV10-3
clone_size: NA
cdr3_aa: CAIKTGGDTQYF
cdr3_nt: TGTGCCATCAAAACGGGGGGAGATACGCAGTATTTT

d_call: NA
j_call: TRBJ2-3
cdr3_length: 15
v_call: TRBV21-1
clone_size: once
cdr3_aa: CASSSSSGSPDTQYF
cdr3_nt: TGTGCCAGCAGCAGTTCTAGCGGGAGTCCAGATACGCAGTATTTT

d_call: NA
j_call: TRBJ1-2
cdr3_length: 13
v_call: TRBV6-1
clone_size: NA
cdr3_aa: CASSKEGRRGYTF
cdr3_nt: TGTGCCAGCAGTAAGGAGGGGCGGCGTGGCTACACCTTC